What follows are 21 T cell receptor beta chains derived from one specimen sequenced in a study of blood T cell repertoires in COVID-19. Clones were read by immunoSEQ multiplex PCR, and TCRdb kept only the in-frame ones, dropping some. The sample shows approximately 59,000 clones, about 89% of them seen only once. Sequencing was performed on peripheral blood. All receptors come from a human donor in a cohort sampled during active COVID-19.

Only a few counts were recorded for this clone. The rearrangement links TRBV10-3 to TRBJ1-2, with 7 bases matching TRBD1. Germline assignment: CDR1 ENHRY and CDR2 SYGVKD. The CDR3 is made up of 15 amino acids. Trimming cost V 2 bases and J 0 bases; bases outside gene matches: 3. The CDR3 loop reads CAISELGTANYGYTF. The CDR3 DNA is TGTGCCATCAGTGAGCTCGGGACAGCTAACTATGGCTACACCTTC.

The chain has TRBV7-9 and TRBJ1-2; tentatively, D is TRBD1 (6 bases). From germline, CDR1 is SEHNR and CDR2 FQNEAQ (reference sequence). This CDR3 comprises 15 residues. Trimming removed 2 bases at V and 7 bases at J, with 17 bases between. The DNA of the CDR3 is TGTGCCAGCAGCTTATGGCGGGGGGGCGTTGGTGGCTACACCTTC. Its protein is CASSLWRGGVGGYTF.

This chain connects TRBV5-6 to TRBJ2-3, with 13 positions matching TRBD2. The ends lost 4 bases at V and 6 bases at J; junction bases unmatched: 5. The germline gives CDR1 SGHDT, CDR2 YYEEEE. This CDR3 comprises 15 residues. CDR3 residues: CASSLGLAGVDTQYF. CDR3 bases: TGTGCCAGCAGCCTCGGACTAGCGGGGGTGGATACGCAGTATTTT.

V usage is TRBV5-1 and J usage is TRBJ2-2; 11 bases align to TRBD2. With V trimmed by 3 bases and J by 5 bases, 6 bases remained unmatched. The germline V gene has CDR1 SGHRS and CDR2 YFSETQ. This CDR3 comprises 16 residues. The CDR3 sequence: CASSSGLAGGTGELFF. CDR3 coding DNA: TGCGCCAGCAGCTCCGGTCTAGCGGGGGGAACCGGGGAGCTGTTTTTT. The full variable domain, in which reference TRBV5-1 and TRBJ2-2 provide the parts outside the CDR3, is KAGVTQTPRYLIKTRGQQVTLSCSPISGHRSVSWYQQTPGQGLQFLFEYFSETQRNKGNFPGRFSGRQFSNSRSEMNVSTLELGDSALYLCASSSGLAGGTGELFFGEGSRLTVL.

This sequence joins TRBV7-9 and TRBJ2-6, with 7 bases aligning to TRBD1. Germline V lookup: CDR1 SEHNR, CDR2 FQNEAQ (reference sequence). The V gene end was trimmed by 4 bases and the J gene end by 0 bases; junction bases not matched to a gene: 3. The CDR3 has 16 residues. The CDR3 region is CASSSQGLSGANVLTF. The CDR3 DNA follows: TGTGCCAGCAGCTCACAGGGGCTCTCTGGGGCCAACGTCCTGACTTTC.

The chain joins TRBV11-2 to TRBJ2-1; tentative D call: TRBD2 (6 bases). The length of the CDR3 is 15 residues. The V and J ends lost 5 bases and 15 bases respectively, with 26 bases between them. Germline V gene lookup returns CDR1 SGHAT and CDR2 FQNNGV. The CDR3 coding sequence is TGTGCCAGCAGCCTGGACCCGGGCCAGACAGCGGGTCGGTTCTTC. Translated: CASSLDPGQTAGRFF.

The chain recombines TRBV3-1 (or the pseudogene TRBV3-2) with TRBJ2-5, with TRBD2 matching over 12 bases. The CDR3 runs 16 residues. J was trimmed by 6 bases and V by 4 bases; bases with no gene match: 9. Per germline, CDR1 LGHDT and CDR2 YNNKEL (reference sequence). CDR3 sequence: CASSLLAGGRRKTQYF. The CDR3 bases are TGTGCCAGCAGCCTACTAGCGGGGGGCCGTCGGAAGACCCAGTACTTC.

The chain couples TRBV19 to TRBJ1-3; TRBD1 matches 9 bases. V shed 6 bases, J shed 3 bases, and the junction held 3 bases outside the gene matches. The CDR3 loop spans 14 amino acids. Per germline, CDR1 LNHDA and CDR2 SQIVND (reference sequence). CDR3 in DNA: TGTGCCAGTAGGCCGACAGGGGGTGGAAACACCATATATTTT. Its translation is CASRPTGGGNTIYF.

In DNA, the CDR3 is TGCGCCAGCAGCTTGGCGCTAGCGGGGGCGTACGAGCAGTACTTC. Translating it yields CASSLALAGAYEQYF. The chain combines TRBV5-1 with TRBJ2-7, with 10 bases lining up with TRBD2. V was clipped by 0 bases and J by 4 bases; unmatched bases: 4. Looked up from germline, CDR1 is SGHRS and CDR2 is YFSETQ. This CDR3 has 15 amino acids. Full variable domain (rest looked up from reference TRBV5-1 and TRBJ2-7): KAGVTQTPRYLIKTRGQQVTLSCSPISGHRSVSWYQQTPGQGLQFLFEYFSETQRNKGNFPGRFSGRQFSNSRSEMNVSTLELGDSALYLCASSLALAGAYEQYFGPGTRLTVT.

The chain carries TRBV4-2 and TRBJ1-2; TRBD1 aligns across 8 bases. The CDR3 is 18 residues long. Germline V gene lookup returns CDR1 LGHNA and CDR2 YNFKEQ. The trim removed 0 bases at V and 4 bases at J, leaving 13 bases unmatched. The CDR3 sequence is CASSQELTGTGLTYGYTF. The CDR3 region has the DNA TGTGCCAGCAGCCAAGAGCTAACGGGGACAGGCTTAACCTATGGCTACACCTTC.

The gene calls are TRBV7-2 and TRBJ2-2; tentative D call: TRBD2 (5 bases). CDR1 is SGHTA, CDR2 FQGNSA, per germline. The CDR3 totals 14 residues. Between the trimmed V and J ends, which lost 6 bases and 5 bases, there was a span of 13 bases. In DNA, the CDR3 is TGTGCCAGCAGTCAAATGTCGGGGACCGGGGAGCTGTTTTTT. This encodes CASSQMSGTGELFF.

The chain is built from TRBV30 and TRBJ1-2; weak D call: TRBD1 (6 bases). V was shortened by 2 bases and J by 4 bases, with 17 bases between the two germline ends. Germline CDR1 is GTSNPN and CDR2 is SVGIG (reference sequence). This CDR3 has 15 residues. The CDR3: CAWSLRDRWAYGYTF. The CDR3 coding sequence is TGTGCCTGGAGTCTTCGTGACAGGTGGGCCTATGGCTACACCTTC.

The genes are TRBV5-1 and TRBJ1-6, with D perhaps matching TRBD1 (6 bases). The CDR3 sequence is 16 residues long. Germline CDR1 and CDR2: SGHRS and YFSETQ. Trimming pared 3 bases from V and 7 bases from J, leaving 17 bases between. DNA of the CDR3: TGCGCCAGCAGCTCGACCGGGGGGGCTGGCAATTCACCCCTCCACTTT. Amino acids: CASSSTGGAGNSPLHF.

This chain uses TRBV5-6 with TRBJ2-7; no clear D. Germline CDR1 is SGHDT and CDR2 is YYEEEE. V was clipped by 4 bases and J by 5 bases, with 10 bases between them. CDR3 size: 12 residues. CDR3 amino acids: CASSQNVDEQYF. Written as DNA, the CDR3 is TGTGCCAGCAGCCAGAATGTGGACGAGCAGTACTTC.

Written as DNA, the CDR3 is TGTGCCAGTAGTATAGATGCCCTAGCGGGGGGCCGGACCTACAATGAGCAGTTCTTC. Translation: CASSIDALAGGRTYNEQFF. This sequence joins TRBV19 and TRBJ2-1, with TRBD2 identical over 11 bases. The CDR3 is 19 residues long. V lost 0 bases to trimming and J lost 2 bases; unmatched junction nucleotides: 9. Per the germline V gene, CDR1 is LNHDA and CDR2 is SQIVND (reference sequence).

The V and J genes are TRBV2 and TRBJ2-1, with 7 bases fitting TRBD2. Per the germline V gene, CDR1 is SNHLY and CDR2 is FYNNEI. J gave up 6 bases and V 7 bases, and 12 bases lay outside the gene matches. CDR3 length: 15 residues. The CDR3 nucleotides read TGTGCCAGCAACTCCCACGAACCGGGAGGCAATGAGCAGTTCTTC. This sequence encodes CASNSHEPGGNEQFF.

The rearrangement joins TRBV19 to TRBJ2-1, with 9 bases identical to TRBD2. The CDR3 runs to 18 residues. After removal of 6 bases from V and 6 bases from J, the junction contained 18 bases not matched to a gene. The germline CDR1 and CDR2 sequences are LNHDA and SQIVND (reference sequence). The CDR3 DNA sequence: TGTGCCAGTAGCCCTCACATTGGGCGGGGGGGCCTCGGCAATGAGCAGTTCTTC. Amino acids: CASSPHIGRGGLGNEQFF.

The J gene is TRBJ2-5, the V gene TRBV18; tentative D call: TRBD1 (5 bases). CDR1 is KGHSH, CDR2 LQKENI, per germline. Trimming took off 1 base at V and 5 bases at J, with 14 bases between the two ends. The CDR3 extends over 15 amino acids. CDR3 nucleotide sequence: TGTGCCAGCTCACCACGGCAGGGTGCGGTGGAGACCCAGTACTTC. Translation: CASSPRQGAVETQYF.

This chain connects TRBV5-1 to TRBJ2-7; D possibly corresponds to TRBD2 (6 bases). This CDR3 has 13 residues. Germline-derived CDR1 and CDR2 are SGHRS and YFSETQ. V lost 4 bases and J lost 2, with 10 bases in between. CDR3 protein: CASSPGGPYEQYF. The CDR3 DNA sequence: TGCGCCAGCAGCCCCGGGGGACCCTACGAGCAGTACTTC. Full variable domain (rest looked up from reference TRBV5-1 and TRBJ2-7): KAGVTQTPRYLIKTRGQQVTLSCSPISGHRSVSWYQQTPGQGLQFLFEYFSETQRNKGNFPGRFSGRQFSNSRSEMNVSTLELGDSALYLCASSPGGPYEQYFGPGTRLTVT.

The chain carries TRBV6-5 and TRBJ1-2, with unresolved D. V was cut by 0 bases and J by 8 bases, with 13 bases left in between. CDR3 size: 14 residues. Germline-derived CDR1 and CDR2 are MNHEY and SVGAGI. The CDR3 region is CASSYSGGRGGYTF. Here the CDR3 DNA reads TGTGCCAGCAGTTACTCGGGAGGGCGAGGGGGCTACACCTTC.

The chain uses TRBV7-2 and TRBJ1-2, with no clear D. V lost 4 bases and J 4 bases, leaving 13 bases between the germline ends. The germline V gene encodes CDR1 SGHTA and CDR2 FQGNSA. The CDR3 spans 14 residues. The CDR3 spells CASSSGWVAYGYTF. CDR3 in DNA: TGTGCCAGCAGCTCGGGGTGGGTTGCCTATGGCTACACCTTC.